The clone carrying this T cell receptor (beta chain) appeared many times. What it binds is not known. The sample comes from a study of identical twins. Study results and limitations: Alpha sequences out of frame and shared by twins had excess low generation probability. Excess sharing by twins proved weaker in beta out-of-frame sequences.

CDR1 and CDR2 (germline): ENHRY, SYGVKD. This CDR3 comprises 15 residues. V was pared by 7 bases and J by 2 bases, with 9 bases of the junction left unmatched. A universal primer site arose from template switching, and cDNA bore unique molecular identifiers. TCRdb reprocessed the 5' RACE reads via MiXCR and lists one record per CDR3 protein. The sample has 690,000 or so distinct CDR3 sequences; around 6% are singletons. Source material: naive T cells sorted from blood. The sequence was obtained from a man aged 18 to 29 in good health. The chain joins TRBV10-3 to TRBJ2-7, with TRBD2 matching 9 bases. The DNA for the CDR3 is TGTGCCATCATGCCTGCAAGCGGGAGGACCTACGAGCAGTACTTC. As protein: CAIMPASGRTYEQYF.